Shown below are 27 T cell receptor beta chains from a single sample sequenced in a study of circulating CD8 cells and anti-PD-1 response in melanoma. Four subsets defined by PD-1 and/or TIGIT were sorted from live CD3+CD8+TCRalphabeta+ cells. Each library started from roughly 16 ng of total RNA using the QIAseq Immune Repertoire TCR panel. Using its own MiXCR run on the reads, TCRdb lists one record per CDR3 protein. This table has about a thousand distinct CDR3 sequences, approximately 8.3% appearing once. The material was CD8+ T cells from PBMCs, obtained at baseline or after one month of anti-PD-1 therapy (not recorded which). The receptors come from a human donor with melanoma.

In its sample, this clonotype ranks as medium-sized. V usage is TRBV28 and J usage is TRBJ2-3; D is unclear. The V end lost 9 bases, the J end lost 4 bases, and 14 bases lay between the germline ends. This CDR3 has 13 residues. Germline CDR1 reads MDHEN; CDR2 reads SYDVKM. The CDR3 sequence is CASDSLGADTQYF. The CDR3 DNA reads TGTGCCAGTGACTCGTTGGGCGCAGATACGCAGTATTTT.

In regard to this clonotype: A single base separates this from a much larger clone, so it may be a read error. J is TRBJ1-1 and V is TRBV6-5, with a weak D call TRBD1 (6 bases). Germline assignment: CDR1 MNHEY and CDR2 SVGAGI. This CDR3 contains 15 residues. CDR3 residues: CASSYYYRDNTEASF. The CDR3 DNA reads TGTGCCAGCAGTTACTATTATCGGGACAACACTGAAGCTTCCTTT.

By proportion, this clonotype is medium-sized. The chain links TRBV29-1 to TRBJ1-1; D gene uncertain. Germline CDR1 reads SQVTM; CDR2 reads ANQGSEA. V was clipped by 0 bases and J by 6 bases, with 8 bases between them. The CDR3 length is 12 residues. CDR3 protein: CSVEERTAEAFF. The CDR3, as DNA: TGCAGCGTTGAAGAGCGGACTGCTGAAGCTTTCTTT.

This clonotype is deemed large. The chain has TRBV27 and TRBJ2-7, with unresolved D. V shed 4 bases and J shed 5 bases, with 9 bases lying between them. This CDR3 region has 12 residues. From germline, CDR1 is MNHEY and CDR2 SMNVEV (reference sequence). CDR3 sequence: CASSSRSDEQYF. The DNA for the CDR3 is TGTGCCAGCAGTTCCCGGAGCGACGAGCAGTACTTC.

A remark on this clonotype: This may stem from a read error, because a much larger clone lies one nucleotide away. J is TRBJ2-2 and V is TRBV28; D is perhaps TRBD1 or TRBD2 (6 bases each). CDR1 is MDHEN, CDR2 SYDVKM, per germline. V dropped 4 bases and J dropped 7 bases, with 16 bases sitting between them. This CDR3 is built from 15 residues. CDR3 sequence reads: CASSYIGGRGGELFF. CDR3 in DNA: TGTGCCAGCAGTTATATTGGGGGGCGCGGCGGGGAGCTGTTTTTT.

By share, this clonotype ranks as large. The V call is TRBV3-1, the J call TRBJ2-5; no firm D call. V lost 1 base, J lost 2 bases, and 14 bases lay in between. Germline lookup yields CDR1 LGHDT and CDR2 YNNKEL (reference sequence). The CDR3 has 16 amino acids. In nucleotides, the CDR3 is TGTGCCAGCAGCCAAGTTGGCCAGTGGGGTCAAGAGACCCAGTACTTC. Its protein product is CASSQVGQWGQETQYF.

This sequence joins TRBV20-1 and TRBJ2-4; 15 bases are shared with TRBD2. J lost 0 bases, V lost 6 bases, and 6 bases had no gene match. Per the germline V gene, CDR1 is DFQATT and CDR2 is SNEGSKA (reference sequence). The CDR3 spans 17 residues. The CDR3 region has the DNA TGCAGTGCAGGACTAGCGGGAGGGGGTGCAGCCAAAAACATTCAGTACTTC. Translated, it gives CSAGLAGGGAAKNIQYF.

The chain links TRBV6-5 to TRBJ2-3, with 8 bases that match TRBD2. V shed 4 bases and J 0 bases; nucleotides not matched to a gene: 9. The CDR3 is 17 amino acids. The germline gives CDR1 MNHEY, CDR2 SVGAGI. The CDR3 DNA is TGTGCCAGCAGTTCTCCTGTAGCGGGGTCTAGCACAGATACGCAGTATTTT. Encoded protein: CASSSPVAGSSTDTQYF.

This clonotype is deemed medium-sized. The chain uses TRBV5-6 and TRBJ1-1; 7 nucleotides agree with TRBD1. Looked up from germline, CDR1 is SGHDT and CDR2 is YYEEEE. J lost 2 bases, V lost 7 bases, and 5 bases had no gene match. The CDR3 contains 13 residues. The CDR3 loop is CASLLGGNTEAFF. The CDR3 nucleotides are TGTGCCAGCTTGTTAGGGGGCAACACTGAAGCTTTCTTT.

This chain connects TRBV13 to TRBJ2-7; 7 nucleotides match TRBD1. Germline V CDR1 and CDR2: PRHDT, FYEKMQ (reference sequence). V shed 1 base, J shed 3 bases, and the junction held 0 bases outside the gene matches. The CDR3 spans 13 residues. The DNA for the CDR3 is TGTGCCAGCAGCTTAGACAGGGGCTACGAGCAGTACTTC. Amino acids: CASSLDRGYEQYF.

This clonotype counts as medium-sized (0.01 to 0.1%). The chain employs TRBV6-6 and TRBJ1-6, with TRBD1 as a possible D gene (5 bases). V shed 2 bases and J shed 6 bases, with 17 bases lying between them. CDR1 is MNHNY and CDR2 is SVGAGI in the germline V gene (reference sequence). This CDR3 region has 17 residues. The CDR3 loop is CASSYGALGDGNSPLHF. DNA for the CDR3: TGTGCCAGCAGTTACGGGGCGCTGGGTGATGGTAATTCACCCCTCCACTTT.

By its share, this clonotype is large. The chain recombines TRBV27 with TRBJ1-5, with D possibly matching TRBD1 (5 bases). V lost 6 bases to trimming and J lost 0 bases, with 15 bases between them. This CDR3 has 16 amino acids. The germline V gene encodes CDR1 MNHEY and CDR2 SMNVEV (reference sequence). DNA of the CDR3: TGTGCCAGCAGGCCCGCCGGGGGATATAGCAATCAGCCCCAGCATTTT. It translates to CASRPAGGYSNQPQHF.

By frequency in the sample, this clonotype is large. J is TRBJ2-7 and V is TRBV4-3; D unclear. V was trimmed by 0 bases and J by 0 bases, leaving 9 bases between them. The CDR3 sequence is 15 residues long. Germline CDR1 is LGHNA and CDR2 is YSLEER. CDR3 bases: TGCGCCAGCAGCCAAGAACCCCAGGACTCCTACGAGCAGTACTTC. Translating it yields CASSQEPQDSYEQYF.

This clonotype is medium-sized by share. The chain joins TRBV9 to TRBJ2-7; D uncertain. This CDR3 region has 13 residues. CDR1 and CDR2 from the germline V gene are SGDLS and YYNGEE. With 0 bases removed from V and 7 bases from J, the gap between germline ends came to 11 bases. CDR3 coding DNA: TGTGCCAGCAGCGTAGACGGGTTGGAAGAGCAGTACTTC. Its translation is CASSVDGLEEQYF.

By sample fraction, this clonotype is medium-sized. The chain carries TRBV27 and TRBJ2-1, with a tentative D call TRBD1 (5 bases). The CDR3 consists of 13 residues. Germline-derived CDR1 and CDR2 are MNHEY and SMNVEV (reference sequence). V lost 6 bases, J lost 7 bases, and 13 bases lay in between. CDR3 in DNA: TGTGCCAGCAGCCTCCCCCCAGGGAATGAGCAGTTCTTC. Amino acid sequence: CASSLPPGNEQFF.

Relative to its sample, this clonotype is medium-sized. The chain joins TRBV28 to TRBJ2-1, with 7 bases fitting TRBD1. The germline CDR1 and CDR2 sequences are MDHEN and SYDVKM. The CDR3 extends over 14 amino acids. The J segment lost 10 bases and the V segment lost 4 bases, leaving 10 bases of the junction unmatched. CDR3 protein: CASSSNRGIVEQFF. CDR3 in DNA: TGTGCCAGCAGTTCAAACAGGGGAATAGTCGAGCAGTTCTTC.

This clonotype is large. The chain combines TRBV7-2 with TRBJ2-5; D gene unclear. V dropped 2 bases and J dropped 1 base, with 8 bases sitting between them. The germline V gene encodes CDR1 SGHTA and CDR2 FQGNSA. The length of the CDR3 is 14 residues. This CDR3 reads CASSLRASQETQYF. The CDR3 DNA is TGTGCCAGCAGCTTAAGGGCCTCCCAAGAGACCCAGTACTTC.

Relative to its sample, this clonotype is medium-sized. The CDR3 spells CASTPGQGPEAFF. The CDR3 coding sequence is TGTGCCAGCACACCGGGACAGGGGCCTGAAGCTTTCTTT. The chain uses TRBV7-9 and TRBJ1-1; 10 bases line up with TRBD1. The junction had 5 bases not matched to a gene; V was cut back by 7 bases and J by 6 bases. The CDR3 extends over 13 amino acids. The germline CDR1 and CDR2 sequences are SEHNR and FQNEAQ (reference sequence).

This clonotype is labeled large. This chain joins TRBV20-1 and TRBJ2-1, with D perhaps matching TRBD1 (5 bases). This CDR3 region has 13 residues. The V end lost 2 bases, the J end lost 4 bases, and 9 bases lay between the germline ends. Per the germline V gene, CDR1 is DFQATT and CDR2 is SNEGSKA (reference sequence). This CDR3 reads CSARLQVYNEQFF. The CDR3 bases are TGCAGTGCTAGACTACAGGTTTACAATGAGCAGTTCTTC.

Within the sample, this clonotype is large. The rearrangement links TRBV27 to TRBJ2-1; 8 nucleotides line up with TRBD2. In germline, CDR1 is MNHEY, CDR2 SMNVEV (reference sequence). The CDR3 contains 15 residues. Germline trimming cut 10 bases from V and 0 bases from J; bases unmatched to any gene: 8. Written as DNA, the CDR3 is TGTGCCACCTTCCCCGGGACTAGCTCCTACAATGAGCAGTTCTTC. This sequence encodes CATFPGTSSYNEQFF.

Judged by abundance, this clonotype is medium-sized (0.01 to 0.1%). The gene calls are TRBV7-9 and TRBJ2-1; TRBD2 matches 12 bases. CDR1 SEHNR and CDR2 FQNEAQ come from the germline V gene (reference sequence). This CDR3 region has 13 residues. V lost 5 bases to trimming and J lost 7 bases; unmatched junction nucleotides: 0. The CDR3 region has the DNA TGTGCCAGCAGCGGGACTAGCGGGAATGAGCAGTTCTTC. Its translation is CASSGTSGNEQFF. The whole variable domain, remainder taken from reference TRBV7-9 and TRBJ2-1, is DTGVSQNPRHKITKRGQNVTFRCDPISEHNRLYWYRQTLGQGPEFLTYFQNEAQLEKSRLLSDRFSAERPKGSFSTLEIQRTEQGDSAMYLCASSGTSGNEQFFGPGTRLTVL.

Within the sample, this clonotype is large. The chain combines TRBV27 with TRBJ2-5, with a weak D call TRBD1 (6 bases). The germline gives CDR1 MNHEY, CDR2 SMNVEV (reference sequence). V was cut by 1 base and J by 4 bases, with 13 bases left in between. This CDR3 contains 15 residues. The CDR3: CASSLLQGSIETQYF. Written as DNA, the CDR3 is TGTGCCAGCAGTTTATTACAGGGATCGATAGAGACCCAGTACTTC.

This clonotype is classed as medium-sized. The J gene is TRBJ1-1, the V gene TRBV6-1; 9 positions agree with TRBD1. Germline V lookup: CDR1 MNHNS, CDR2 SASEGT. After removal of 2 bases from V and 8 bases from J, the junction contained 3 bases not matched to a gene. The CDR3 spans 13 residues. Written as DNA, the CDR3 is TGTGCCAGCAGTGAAATACAGGGGGCCGAAGCTTTCTTT. Residues: CASSEIQGAEAFF.

This clonotype is labeled medium-sized. V and J are TRBV6-4 and TRBJ2-3; TRBD2 might be the D (5 bases). Trimming removed 6 bases from V and 4 bases from J, with 14 bases in between. This CDR3 is 14 amino acids long. CDR1 MRHNA and CDR2 SNTAGT come from the germline V gene. The DNA of the CDR3 is TGTGCCAGCAGCGCCGGACTGGAAGCAGATACGCAGTATTTT. This sequence encodes CASSAGLEADTQYF.

By share of the sample, this clonotype is large. The chain joins TRBV25-1 to TRBJ2-7; TRBD1 aligns across 8 bases. In germline, CDR1 is MGHDK, CDR2 SYGVNS. V was pared by 3 bases and J by 5 bases, with 9 bases of the junction left unmatched. The CDR3 sequence is 15 residues long. CDR3 sequence: CASSDRKDRDHEQYF. The CDR3 DNA is TGTGCCAGCAGTGACCGTAAGGACAGGGATCACGAGCAGTACTTC.

Only a few counts were recorded for this clonotype. A much larger clone differs by one base, so this may be a read error. The gene calls are TRBV11-2 and TRBJ1-1; 9 bases fit TRBD1. CDR3 length: 16 residues. The germline CDR1 and CDR2 sequences are SGHAT and FQNNGV. The CDR3 DNA reads as TGTGCCAGCGGCTTAGAGAGGACAGGGGAAGAAATGGAAGCTTTCTTT. This encodes CASGLERTGEEMEAFF.

By share of the sample, this clonotype is large. CDR3 DNA: TGCAGCGCCCTGGCCTCAGGGGGAAACACCATATATTTT. The encoded protein is CSALASGGNTIYF. The chain has TRBV29-1 and TRBJ1-3, with a possible D match to TRBD1 (5 bases). The germline V gene has CDR1 SQVTM and CDR2 ANQGSEA. Between the trimmed V and J ends, which lost 7 bases and 4 bases, there was a span of 14 bases. The CDR3 runs to 13 residues.